This T cell receptor beta chain was identified during a study of a mutant IDH1 vaccine in newly diagnosed glioma (TCRdb year 2021). Some background on the complete study: Eight vaccinations were administered to patients in weeks 1, 3, 5, 7, 11, 15, 19 and 23, corresponding to visits V03 through V10. Vaccination began 4-6 weeks after radiotherapy alone, or alongside temozolomide cycles in the chemotherapy-containing groups. Of the approximately 34 patients who were treated, around 62% were male and about 40% were female, and the mean age was roughly 40 years. Before enrollment, patients had received standard therapy of radiotherapy alone, temozolomide alone, or radiochemotherapy with temozolomide; most received the combination. Peripheral blood was collected at six visits: V03 (baseline), V05, V07, V10, V12 and V13. For exploratory analyses, longitudinal TCRB deep sequencing was carried out in around 26 treated patients wherever samples were available.

Based on the germline V gene (reference sequence), the CDR1 and CDR2 sequences are GTSNPN and SVGIG. From the cysteine through the phenylalanine, the CDR3 covers 13 amino acids. Of the read, only the CDR3 DNA is kept; its 39 bases are in frame from base 1. V and J lose 1 base and 7 bases, and a span of 10 bases separates them. Overall study outcomes, separate from this receptor: Vaccine-induced immune responses across multiple MHC alleles were detected in 93.3% of patients. The authors noted that analyses of patient blood samples could not be reproduced because of sample limitations. Pseudoprogression appeared unrelated to alterations in the top peripheral T cell clonotypes detected by TCRB sequencing. Availability determined which PBMC samples were chosen for TCRB deep sequencing.

The sample's time point, from its label and the paper: week 23, last vaccination. Every vaccine dose consisted of 300 ug of a 20-mer mutant IDH1 peptide in Montanide, administered subcutaneously together with topical imiquimod. Newly diagnosed WHO grade 3 or 4 IDH1-mutant astrocytomas showing loss of nuclear ATRX were present in the donors. The samples were drawn from NOA16, a multicentre, single-arm, open-label phase I trial in Germany that tested a mutant IDH1 peptide vaccine in humans for the first time. The DNeasy Blood and Tissue Kit was used to extract genomic DNA from EDTA blood for TCRB sequencing. A word on this clone: Its antigen specificity is not known. The input lacks base qualities; no much larger clone sits a single base away.

Receptor amplification or capture employed the immunoSEQ multiplex PCR assay. Rearranged TCR beta chain sequences were amplified with the hsTCRB Kit following the manufacturer's protocol. An Illumina MiSeq was used to sequence the TCRB libraries. As for the original processing: Demultiplexing, trimming and gene mapping were performed with the kit vendor's proprietary platform. TCRdb re-hosts the immuneACCESS table, in-frame sequences only. Its copies lack some clones; in the studies checked, an unresolved V gene accounts for under half of them, and the cause for the rest is not known. Clonal size and the V and J genes are those of that table, whereas D and trimming came from the DNA. The sample table contains tens of thousands of clones; only one count was recorded for under 80% of them. Roughly 4.8% of the sample lies in the top ten.

The receptor's source is a man aged 50-60 years with glioma. The rearranged segments are TRBV30 and TRBJ2-2, with no reliable assignment of the D segment. Material: PBMCs, obtained from a glioma patient whose treatment included an IDH1 peptide vaccine. The CDR3 here reads CAWSEAFGGELFF. The bases are TGTGCCTGGAGTGAGGCCTTCGGCGGGGAGCTGTTTTTT.